A selection of T cell receptor beta chains follows, all from one sample in a study of blood T cell repertoires in COVID-19. This table comes from immunoSEQ multiplex PCR, and its TCRdb copy is limited to in-frame clones, with some not included. The repertoire includes approximately 120,000 clones, around 90% of them detected once, and around 1.1% sits in the top ten. The material sequenced was peripheral blood. The receptors derive from a human donor in a cohort sampled during active COVID-19. Both conserved end residues are part of each CDR3. The D gene is left open where the match is weak. Size is omitted from some rows. Given values are once, few, many or a class for expanded clones.

TRBJ1-1,TRBD1,TRBV6-6,NA,CASSLTGGGTEAFF,TGTGCCAGCAGTTTAACAGGGGGAGGGACTGAAGCTTTCTTT
TRBJ1-4,NA,TRBV19,NA,CASSSGWLYDEKLFF,TGTGCCAGTAGTAGCGGGTGGTTGTACGATGAAAAACTGTTTTTT
TRBJ1-4,TRBD1,TRBV19,NA,CASSMGGQDNEKLFF,TGTGCCAGTAGTATGGGGGGACAGGATAATGAAAAACTGTTTTTT
TRBJ2-2,NA,TRBV9,once,CASSPRRDTYTGELFF,TGTGCCAGCAGCCCCAGACGGGACACCTACACCGGGGAGCTGTTTTTT
TRBJ2-3,TRBD2,TRBV19,NA,CASSPGLAKADTQYF,TGTGCCAGTAGTCCAGGACTAGCGAAGGCAGATACGCAGTATTTT
TRBJ2-1,TRBD1,TRBV11-2,NA,CASSHRRDRDNEQFF,TGTGCCAGCAGCCACCGACGGGACAGGGACAATGAGCAGTTCTTC
TRBJ1-2,NA,TRBV11-2,few,CASSLRETANYGYTF,TGTGCCAGCAGCTTACGTGAGACAGCTAACTATGGCTACACCTTC
TRBJ1-6,NA,TRBV7-9,NA,CASSLRTPLHF,TGTGCCAGCAGCTTGAGAACACCCCTCCACTTT
TRBJ2-3,NA,TRBV7-3,NA,CASSLGRGAPSTDTQYF,TGTGCCAGCAGCCTAGGCCGGGGGGCGCCTAGCACAGATACGCAGTATTTT
TRBJ2-7,NA,TRBV7-9,few,CASSSGTYEQYF,TGTGCCAGCAGCTCGGGAACCTACGAGCAGTACTTC
TRBJ1-5,NA,TRBV18,NA,CASSKGGQPQHF,TGTGCCAGCTCTAAGGGGGGGCAGCCCCAGCATTTT
TRBJ2-7,TRBD1,TRBV11-2,NA,CASSTRQGRSEQYF,TGTGCCAGCAGCACGAGACAGGGTCGAAGCGAGCAGTACTTC
TRBJ2-7,NA,TRBV5-1,NA,CASSLTEKPYEQYF,TGCGCCAGCAGCTTAACGGAGAAGCCCTACGAGCAGTACTTC
TRBJ2-7,NA,TRBV6-5,NA,CAVKLGHSYEQYF,TGTGCCGTCAAGTTGGGGCATTCCTACGAGCAGTACTTC
TRBJ2-4,NA,TRBV6-1,NA,CASSERLEGIQYF,TGTGCCAGCAGTGAGAGATTGGAGGGAATTCAGTACTTC
TRBJ2-7,NA,TRBV13,NA,CASSSTREQYF,TGTGCCAGCAGCTCCACTAGGGAGCAGTACTTC
TRBJ2-2,NA,TRBV6-1,NA,CASSEEGGRWTGELFF,TGTGCCAGCAGTGAAGAGGGGGGGCGTTGGACCGGGGAGCTGTTTTTT
TRBJ1-2,TRBD1,TRBV11-1,NA,CASSFNRGDYGYTF,TGTGCCAGCAGCTTCAACAGGGGCGACTATGGCTACACCTTC
TRBJ2-2,TRBD1,TRBV7-2,once,CASSLARGQLRGELFF,TGTGCCAGCAGCTTAGCCCGGGGACAGCTACGCGGGGAGCTGTTTTTT
TRBJ2-3,TRBD2,TRBV27,NA,CASSFGGASTDTQYF,TGTGCCAGCAGTTTCGGGGGGGCTAGCACAGATACGCAGTATTTT
TRBJ1-1,NA,TRBV6-5,NA,CASSVFGAKSPEAFF,TGTGCCAGCAGCGTTTTTGGGGCGAAATCCCCTGAAGCTTTCTTT
TRBJ1-2,NA,TRBV20-1,NA,CSGLPNYGYTF,TGCAGTGGTCTCCCTAACTATGGCTACACCTTC
TRBJ1-2,NA,TRBV7-8,once,CASSRDTANYGYTF,TGTGCCAGCAGCCGAGACACAGCTAACTATGGCTACACCTTC
TRBJ1-2,TRBD1,TRBV29-1,NA,CSAAQGAAGYTF,TGCAGCGCCGCGCAGGGGGCGGCCGGCTACACCTTC
TRBJ2-7,NA,TRBV29-1,NA,CSVEGPSGEQYF,TGCAGCGTTGAAGGGCCTTCGGGCGAGCAGTACTTC
TRBJ1-4,NA,TRBV19,NA,CASSRAGKGEKLFF,TGTGCCAGTAGTAGGGCAGGGAAAGGCGAAAAACTGTTTTTT
TRBJ1-5,NA,TRBV28,NA,CASSLVGPGFPQPQHF,TGTGCCAGCAGTTTGGTAGGCCCAGGGTTCCCCCAGCCCCAGCATTTT
TRBJ1-2,NA,TRBV6-6,NA,CASRDHRGGYTF,TGTGCCAGCAGGGATCATAGGGGTGGCTACACCTTC
TRBJ1-2,TRBD1,TRBV6-5,NA,CASILDRGRYGYTF,TGTGCCAGCATTCTAGACAGGGGGCGGTATGGCTACACCTTC
TRBJ2-7,TRBD1,TRBV7-9,NA,CASSPTGGTYEQYF,TGTGCCAGCAGCCCGACAGGGGGTACCTACGAGCAGTACTTC
TRBJ2-3,NA,TRBV9,NA,CASSVQPKLYTDTQYF,TGTGCCAGCAGCGTTCAACCGAAGCTCTACACAGATACGCAGTATTTT
TRBJ2-7,NA,TRBV5-4,NA,CASSFAGSSSYEQYF,TGTGCCAGCAGCTTTGCGGGCAGTTCCTCCTACGAGCAGTACTTC
TRBJ2-2,NA,TRBV19,once,CASSPLLRGTGELFF,TGTGCCAGTAGTCCACTCCTCAGGGGCACCGGGGAGCTGTTTTTT
TRBJ1-1,NA,TRBV6-5,NA,CASSYSGLGANTEAFF,TGTGCCAGCAGTTACTCGGGGCTGGGGGCGAACACTGAAGCTTTCTTT
TRBJ2-7,NA,TRBV18,NA,CASSPPYSRYEQYF,TGTGCCAGCTCACCACCTTACAGCAGGTACGAGCAGTACTTC
TRBJ2-7,NA,TRBV6-5,NA,CASNYDPGRSQYF,TGTGCCAGCAACTACGACCCGGGGAGATCGCAGTACTTC
TRBJ2-5,TRBD2,TRBV27,NA,CASSSTSEYQETQYF,TGTGCCAGCAGTTCCACTAGCGAGTACCAAGAGACCCAGTACTTC
TRBJ2-1,NA,TRBV4-2,NA,CASSPTYHSYNEQFF,TGTGCCAGCAGCCCCACCTACCACTCCTACAATGAGCAGTTCTTC
TRBJ1-4,NA,TRBV3-1/TRBV3-2,NA,CASSQSGGNEKLFF,TGTGCCAGCAGCCAATCCGGCGGAAATGAAAAACTGTTTTTT
TRBJ2-1,TRBD1,TRBV7-2,NA,CAGQGQDYEQFF,TGTGCCGGACAGGGGCAGGATTATGAGCAGTTCTTC
TRBJ2-5,TRBD1,TRBV28,once,CASSGQGWETQYF,TGTGCCAGCAGCGGACAGGGCTGGGAGACCCAGTACTTC
TRBJ2-7,NA,TRBV20-1,NA,CSVSGAYEQYF,TGCAGTGTCTCGGGAGCCTACGAGCAGTACTTC